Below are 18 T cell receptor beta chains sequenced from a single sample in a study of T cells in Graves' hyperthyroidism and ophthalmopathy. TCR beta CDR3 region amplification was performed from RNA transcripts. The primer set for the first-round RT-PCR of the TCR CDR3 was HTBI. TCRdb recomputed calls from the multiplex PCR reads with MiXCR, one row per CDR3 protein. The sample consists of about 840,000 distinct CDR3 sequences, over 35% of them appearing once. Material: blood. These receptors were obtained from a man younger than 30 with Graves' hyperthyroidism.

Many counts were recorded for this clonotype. CDR3 sequence (DNA): TGCAGCGTTCAGTCGGAGACCCAGTACTTC. This codes for CSVQSETQYF. This chain links TRBV29-1 with TRBJ2-5, with no clear D. Germline V gene sequence: CDR1 SQVTM, CDR2 ANQGSEA. The V end was cut by 5 bases, the J end by 5 bases, with 6 bases between. The length of the CDR3 is 10 residues.

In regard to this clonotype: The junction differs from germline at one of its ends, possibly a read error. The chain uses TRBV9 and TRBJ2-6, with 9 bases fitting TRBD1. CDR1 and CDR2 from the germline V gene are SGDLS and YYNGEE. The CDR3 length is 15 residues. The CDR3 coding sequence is TGTGCCAGCAGCCAGGACAGGGGCAGGGCCAACGTCCTGTCTTTC. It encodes CASSQDRGRANVLSF.

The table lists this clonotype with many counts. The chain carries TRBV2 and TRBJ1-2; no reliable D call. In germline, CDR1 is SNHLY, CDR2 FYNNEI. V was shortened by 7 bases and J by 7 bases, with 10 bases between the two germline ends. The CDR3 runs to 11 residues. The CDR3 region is CASTRGTGYTF. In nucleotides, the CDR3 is TGTGCCAGCACTCGGGGAACTGGCTACACCTTC.

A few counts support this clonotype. The CDR3 loop reads CASSQGSEVTEAFF. In nucleotides, the CDR3 is TGTGCCAGCAGCCAAGGGAGTGAGGTCACTGAAGCTTTCTTT. The V gene is TRBV9, the J gene TRBJ1-1, with D hard to call. Germline loops: CDR1 SGDLS, CDR2 YYNGEE. The CDR3 consists of 14 residues. V was pared by 4 bases and J by 4 bases, with 14 bases between.

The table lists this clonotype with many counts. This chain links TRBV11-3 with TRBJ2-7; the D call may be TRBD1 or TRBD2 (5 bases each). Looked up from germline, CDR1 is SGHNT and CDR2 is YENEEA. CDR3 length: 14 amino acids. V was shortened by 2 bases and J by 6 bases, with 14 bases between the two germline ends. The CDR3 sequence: CASSLPGRVTEQYF. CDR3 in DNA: TGTGCCAGCAGCTTACCAGGGAGAGTTACCGAGCAGTACTTC. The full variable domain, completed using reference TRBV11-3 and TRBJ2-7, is EAGVVQSPRYKIIEKKQPVAFWCNPISGHNTLYWYLQNLGQGPELLIRYENEEAVDDSQLPKDRFSAERLKGVDSTLKIQPAELGDSAVYLCASSLPGRVTEQYFGPGTRLTVT.

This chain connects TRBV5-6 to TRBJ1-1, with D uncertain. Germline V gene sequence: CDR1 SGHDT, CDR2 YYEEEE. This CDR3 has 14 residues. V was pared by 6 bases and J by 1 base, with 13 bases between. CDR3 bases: TGTGCCAGCACCGACTCCTCAGCGAACACTGAAGCTTTCTTT. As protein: CASTDSSANTEAFF.

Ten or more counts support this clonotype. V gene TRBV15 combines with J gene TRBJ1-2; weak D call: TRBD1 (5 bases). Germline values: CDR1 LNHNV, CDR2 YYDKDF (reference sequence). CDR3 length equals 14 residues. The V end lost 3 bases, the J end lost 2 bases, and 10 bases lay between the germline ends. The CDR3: CATSSGDRNYGYTF. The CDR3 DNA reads TGTGCCACCAGCAGCGGTGACAGAAACTATGGCTACACCTTC.

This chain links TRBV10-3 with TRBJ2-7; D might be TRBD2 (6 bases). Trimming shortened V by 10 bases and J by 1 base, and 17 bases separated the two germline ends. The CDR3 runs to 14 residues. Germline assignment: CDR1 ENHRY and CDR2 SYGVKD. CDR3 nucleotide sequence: TGTGCCAGCAGGAGGGACCCGGGGTCCTACGAGCAGTACTTC. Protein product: CASRRDPGSYEQYF.

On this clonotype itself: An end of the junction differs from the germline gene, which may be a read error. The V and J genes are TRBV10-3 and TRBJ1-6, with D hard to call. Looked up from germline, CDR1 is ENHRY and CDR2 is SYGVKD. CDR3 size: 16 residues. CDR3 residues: CASSEARSSYNSPLHF. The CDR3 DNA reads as TGTGCCAGCAGTGAAGCGCGGAGCTCCTATAATTCACCCCTCCACTTT.

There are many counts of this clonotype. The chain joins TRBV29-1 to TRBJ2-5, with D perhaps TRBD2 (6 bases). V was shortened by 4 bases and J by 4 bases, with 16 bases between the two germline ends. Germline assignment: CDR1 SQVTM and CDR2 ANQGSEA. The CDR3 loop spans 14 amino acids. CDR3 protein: CSVGGGKGGETQYF. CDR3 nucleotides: TGCAGCGTTGGAGGCGGGAAAGGAGGAGAGACCCAGTACTTC.

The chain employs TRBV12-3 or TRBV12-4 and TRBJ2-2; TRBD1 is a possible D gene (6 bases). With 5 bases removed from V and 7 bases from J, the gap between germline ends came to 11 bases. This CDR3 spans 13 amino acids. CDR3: CASSPRDNGELFF. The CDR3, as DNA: TGTGCCAGCAGTCCCCGGGACAACGGGGAGCTGTTTTTT.

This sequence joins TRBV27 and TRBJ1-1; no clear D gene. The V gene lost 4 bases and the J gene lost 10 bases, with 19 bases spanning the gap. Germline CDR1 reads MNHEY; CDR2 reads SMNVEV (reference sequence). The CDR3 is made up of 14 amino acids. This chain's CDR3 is CASSSSADSPGAFF. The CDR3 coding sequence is TGTGCCAGCAGTTCTTCCGCGGACTCGCCCGGAGCTTTCTTT.

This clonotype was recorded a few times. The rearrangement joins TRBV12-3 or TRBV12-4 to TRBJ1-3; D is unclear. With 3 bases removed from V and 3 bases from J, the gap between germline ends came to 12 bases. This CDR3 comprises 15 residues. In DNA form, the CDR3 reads TGTGCCAGCAGTTTTGAGCGGTTGATTGGAAACACCATATATTTT. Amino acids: CASSFERLIGNTIYF.

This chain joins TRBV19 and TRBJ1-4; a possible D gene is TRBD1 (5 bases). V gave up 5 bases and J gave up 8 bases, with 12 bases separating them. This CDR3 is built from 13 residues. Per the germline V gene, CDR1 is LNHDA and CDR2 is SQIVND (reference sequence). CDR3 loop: CASSQLGGEKLFF. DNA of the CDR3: TGTGCCAGTAGTCAGCTCGGGGGGGAAAAACTGTTTTTT.

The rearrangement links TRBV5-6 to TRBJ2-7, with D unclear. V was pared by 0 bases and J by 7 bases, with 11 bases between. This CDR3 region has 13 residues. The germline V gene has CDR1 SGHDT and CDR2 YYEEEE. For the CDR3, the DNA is TGTGCCAGCAGCTTGGGCCGACTTCCTGAGCAGTACTTC. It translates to CASSLGRLPEQYF. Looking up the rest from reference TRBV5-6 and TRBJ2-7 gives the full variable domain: DAGVTQSPTHLIKTRGQQVTLRCSPKSGHDTVSWYQQALGQGPQFIFQYYEEEERQRGNFPDRFSGHQFPNYSSELNVNALLLGDSALYLCASSLGRLPEQYFGPGTRLTVT.

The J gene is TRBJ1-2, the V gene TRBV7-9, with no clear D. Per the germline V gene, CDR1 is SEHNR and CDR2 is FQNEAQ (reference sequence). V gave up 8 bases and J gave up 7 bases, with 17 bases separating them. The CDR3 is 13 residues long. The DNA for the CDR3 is TGTGCCAGCTCACCACCAAGCAAACCTGGCTACACCTTC. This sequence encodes CASSPPSKPGYTF.

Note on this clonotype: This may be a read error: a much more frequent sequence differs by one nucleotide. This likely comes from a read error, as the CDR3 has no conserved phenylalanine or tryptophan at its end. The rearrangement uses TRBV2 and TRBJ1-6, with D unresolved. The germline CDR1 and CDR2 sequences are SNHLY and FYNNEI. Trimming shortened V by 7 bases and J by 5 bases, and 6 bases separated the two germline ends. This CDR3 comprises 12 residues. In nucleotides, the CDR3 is TGTGCCAGCAAAGGCAATAATTCACCCCTCCACCTT. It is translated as CASKGNNSPLHL.

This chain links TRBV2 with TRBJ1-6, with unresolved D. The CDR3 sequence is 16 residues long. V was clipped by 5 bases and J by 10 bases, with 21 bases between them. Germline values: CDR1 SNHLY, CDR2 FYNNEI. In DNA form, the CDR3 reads TGTGCCAGCAGTCCTCGAGTCATCGGCCGGGGATCACCCCTCCACTTT. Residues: CASSPRVIGRGSPLHF.